These T cell receptor beta chains were read from a single sample in a study of T cell repertoires in ileal Crohn's disease. The table came from immunoSEQ multiplex PCR; TCRdb's copy has only in-frame clones and leaves some out. The table records more than 12,000 clones, approximately 78% of them present only once. What was sequenced was ileal tissue. The receptors derive from an adult with Crohn's disease. Each CDR3 is given with its conserved first and last residue. The order of the fields is V gene, J gene, CDR3 protein.

TRBV5-4,TRBJ2-2,CASSLLAGNTGELFF
TRBV4-2,TRBJ2-7,CASSQDRSRYLDF
TRBV5-4,TRBJ1-1,CASSFEVGNTEAFF
TRBV7-6,TRBJ1-5,CASSLGGQGSQPQHF
TRBV4-2,TRBJ2-3,CASSQRGSSFADTQYF
TRBV5-1,TRBJ2-2,CASSILTGANTGELFF
TRBV19,TRBJ1-2,CASSPRTDYGYTF
TRBV9,TRBJ1-6,CASSVQGFNSPLHF
TRBV27,TRBJ1-6,CASRIGTETSPLHF
TRBV7-9,TRBJ1-2,CASSRWTGTGGFYGYTF
TRBV14,TRBJ2-1,CASSPPGGERLFF
TRBV9,TRBJ1-4,CASSVWPGGNEKLFF
TRBV5-8,TRBJ1-2,CASSDGYRYGYTF
TRBV7-2,TRBJ2-5,CASSPGTSAQETQYF
TRBV5-4,TRBJ2-5,CASSLRTEETQYF
TRBV5-4,TRBJ1-3,CASSLVGGGSGNTIYF
TRBV2,TRBJ2-3,CASSVTEGGDTQYF
TRBV6-4,TRBJ2-1,CASSDRLAGDYNEQFF
TRBV4-2,TRBJ2-7,CASSQDPYRVAYEQYF
TRBV30,TRBJ1-3,CAWSKTGNTIYF
TRBV18,TRBJ2-2,CASSPRLDPNTGELFF
TRBV4-1,TRBJ2-5,CASSQKRGGSETQYF
TRBV7-9,TRBJ1-4,CASSLTGQGTTNEKLFF
TRBV18,TRBJ2-1,CASSPRGQGSVQYNEQFF
TRBV6-5,TRBJ1-3,CASSYSGTSSGNTIYF
TRBV5-4,TRBJ2-1,CATQTTGDSYNEQFF